The 15 T cell receptor beta chains listed next were all sequenced from one sample in a study of monozygotic twins with cystic fibrosis. Using immunoSEQ multiplex PCR, the repertoire was profiled, and TCRdb retains in-frame clones only, with some absent. The sample comprises about 19,000 clones, approximately 97% of which are singletons, and approximately 2% rests with the top ten. The specimen sequenced was blood. The receptors were gathered from a woman aged 25-40 years with cystic fibrosis.

As concerns this clone: The missing conserved phenylalanine or tryptophan at the end of this CDR3 makes a read error likely. The limits of the CDR3 on the DNA are not certain, so only TCRdb's listed CDR3 is given. CDR3 sequence reads: CASKEGHGLSPWNWG. The V call is TRBV6-1, the J call TRBJ1-1. Germline V gene data show CDR1 as MNHNS and CDR2 as SASEGT. The CDR3 is 15 amino acids long, termini counted.

The rearrangement links TRBV10-2 to TRBJ1-6; 10 bases map to TRBD1. The CDR3 length is 14 residues. The germline V gene encodes CDR1 WSHSY and CDR2 SAAADI. V lost 8 bases and J lost 10; bases outside the gene matches: 8. The DNA of the CDR3 is TGCGCCAGCGGGGGACAGGGGACGCACTCACCCCTCCACTTT. This codes for CASGGQGTHSPLHF.

The chain uses TRBV5-1 and TRBJ2-5; 9 nucleotides agree with TRBD2. The CDR3 runs 18 residues. J was trimmed by 3 bases and V by 0 bases; bases with no gene match: 12. CDR1 and CDR2 (germline): SGHRS, YFSETQ. The DNA of the CDR3 is TGCGCCAGCAGCTTGGAGCCCCGGACTAGCGTTTGGGAAGAGACCCAGTACTTC. It is translated as CASSLEPRTSVWEETQYF.

Only one count was recorded for this clone. The germline gene is not matched at one end of the junction; a read error may be the cause. The J gene is TRBJ2-1, the V gene TRBV2; 14 bases are a match to TRBD2. There are 17 residues in the CDR3. Germline lookup yields CDR1 SNHLY and CDR2 FYNNEI. CDR3 sequence: CASTDSVPGLAGVRRIF. CDR3 in DNA: TGTGCCAGCACCGACTCTGTCCCGGGACTAGCGGGGGTCCGCCGGATCTTC.

The chain joins TRBV5-5 to TRBJ1-3; a possible D gene is TRBD1 (6 bases). The CDR3 length is 14 residues. The V end lost 4 bases, the J end lost 4 bases, and 12 bases lay between the germline ends. Germline CDR1 is SGHKS and CDR2 is YYEKEE (reference sequence). The CDR3 bases are TGTGCCAGCAGCAGTTCCCAGGGGGGAAACACCATATATTTT. Its protein is CASSSSQGGNTIYF.

This chain joins TRBV6-1 and TRBJ2-1; a weak D match, TRBD2 (5 bases). The CDR3 has 15 residues. V gave up 6 bases and J gave up 0 bases, with 12 bases separating them. From germline, CDR1 is MNHNS and CDR2 SASEGT. The CDR3 region is CASREELRSYNEQFF. The CDR3 DNA reads as TGTGCCAGCAGGGAGGAGTTACGCTCCTACAATGAGCAGTTCTTC.

The chain combines TRBV5-6 with TRBJ1-1; possible D gene TRBD1, 5 bases. CDR1 is SGHDT, CDR2 YYEEEE, per germline. Trimming removed 0 bases at V and 3 bases at J, with 12 bases between. This CDR3 has 15 amino acids. The CDR3 loop reads CASSLVGEGDTEAFF. The CDR3 DNA is TGTGCCAGCAGCTTGGTTGGGGAAGGGGACACTGAAGCTTTCTTT.

The rearrangement links TRBV2 to TRBJ1-4, with 9 positions matching TRBD1. The CDR3 length is 15 residues. Germline assignment: CDR1 SNHLY and CDR2 FYNNEI. V shed 2 bases, J shed 5 bases, and the junction held 3 bases outside the gene matches. The CDR3 DNA sequence: TGTGCCAGCAGTGAATCGGGGACAGGGAATGAAAAACTGTTTTTT. Translated, it gives CASSESGTGNEKLFF.

CDR3 sequence (DNA): TGTGCCATCAGGGTACAGGGGGAAGGCTACACCTTC. It yields the protein CAIRVQGEGYTF. The J gene is TRBJ1-2, the V gene TRBV10-3, with 8 bases that match TRBD1. The CDR3 length is 12 residues. V gave up 6 bases and J gave up 8 bases; unmatched junction bases: 5. Looked up from germline, CDR1 is ENHRY and CDR2 is SYGVKD.

V gene TRBV7-2 combines with J gene TRBJ2-3; 9 bases map to TRBD2. CDR1 and CDR2 (germline): SGHTA, FQGNSA. The junction had 11 bases not matched to a gene; V was cut back by 5 bases and J by 2 bases. This CDR3 contains 17 residues. The CDR3 sequence: CASSPHYERGATDTQYF. Written as DNA, the CDR3 is TGTGCCAGCAGCCCCCACTACGAGCGGGGGGCCACAGATACGCAGTATTTT.

The gene calls are TRBV4-1 and TRBJ1-6, with D perhaps matching TRBD1 (6 bases). This CDR3 has 16 amino acids. Looked up from germline, CDR1 is MGHRA and CDR2 is YSYEKL. Trimming cost V 4 bases and J 10 bases, with 20 bases left between them. This CDR3 is CASSRVYRVVGSPLHF. The CDR3, as DNA: TGCGCCAGCAGCCGAGTTTACAGGGTTGTAGGGTCACCCCTCCACTTT.

The chain combines TRBV7-4 with TRBJ1-2, with TRBD1 matching over 7 bases. This CDR3 has 18 residues. Germline V gene data show CDR1 as SGHVT and CDR2 as SQSDAQ. The V gene end was trimmed by 5 bases and the J gene end by 4 bases; junction bases not matched to a gene: 19. CDR3 bases: TGTGCCAGCAGCCCTTTGAAGCTTCGGACAGGCTTCATCTATGGCTACACCTTC. Translating it yields CASSPLKLRTGFIYGYTF.

The chain recombines TRBV18 with TRBJ1-5; D might be TRBD1 (6 bases). V was cut by 8 bases and J by 2 bases, with 10 bases left in between. This CDR3 is built from 13 residues. Germline CDR1 KGHSH, CDR2 LQKENI. CDR3 protein: CASQGPGNQPQHF. DNA of the CDR3: TGTGCCAGCCAGGGGCCGGGCAATCAGCCCCAGCATTTT.

CDR3 sequence (DNA): TGTGCCAGCAGCCCGTCAAGCGGGGTAGGAGAGACCCAGTACTTC. Translated, it gives CASSPSSGVGETQYF. V usage is TRBV9 and J usage is TRBJ2-5; TRBD2 agrees at 7 bases. J was trimmed by 4 bases and V by 4 bases; bases with no gene match: 10. The CDR3 length is 15 residues. Germline V gene data show CDR1 as SGDLS and CDR2 as YYNGEE.

The CDR3 region has the DNA TGCGCCAGCAGCTTGGCCCGCGGGCTATACGATGGCTACACCTTC. Protein: CASSLARGLYDGYTF. This chain joins TRBV5-1 and TRBJ1-2; D gene uncertain. The CDR3 runs to 15 residues. Germline V gene data show CDR1 as SGHRS and CDR2 as YFSETQ. Trimming stripped 0 bases from V and 6 bases from J, with 15 bases between.